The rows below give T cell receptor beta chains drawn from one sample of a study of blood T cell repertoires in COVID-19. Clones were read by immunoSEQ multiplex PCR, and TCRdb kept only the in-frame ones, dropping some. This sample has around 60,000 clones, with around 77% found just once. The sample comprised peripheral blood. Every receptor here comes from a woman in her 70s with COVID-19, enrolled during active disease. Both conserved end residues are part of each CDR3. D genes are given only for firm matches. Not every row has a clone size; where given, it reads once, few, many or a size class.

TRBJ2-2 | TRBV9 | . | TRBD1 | TGTGCCAGCAGCGTAGTAGGGGGGACAGGGCACACCGGGGAGCTGTTTTTT | CASSVVGGTGHTGELFF
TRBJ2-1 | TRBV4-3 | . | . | TGCGCCAGCAGCCAAGCGCCGGGGAGTTCCTACAATGAGCAGTTCTTC | CASSQAPGSSYNEQFF
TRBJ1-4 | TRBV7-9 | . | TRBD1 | TGTGCCAGCAGCTTAGAGCGGACAGGGCGGGCTAATGAAAAACTGTTTTTT | CASSLERTGRANEKLFF
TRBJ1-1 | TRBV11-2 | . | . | TGTGCCAGCAGCCCTTCTGAGGAAGCTTTCTTT | CASSPSEEAFF
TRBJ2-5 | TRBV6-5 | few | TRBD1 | TGTGCCAGCAGGGGAGGGACAGGGGGTGGGGAGACCCAGTACTTC | CASRGGTGGGETQYF
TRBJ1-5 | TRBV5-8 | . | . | TGTGCCAGCAGGGGCGGGGGAGGGAGCAATCAGCCCCAGCATTTT | CASRGGGGSNQPQHF
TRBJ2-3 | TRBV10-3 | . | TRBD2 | TGTGCCATCGGCAAGACTAGCGGGGGGGCAGTAGATACGCAGTATTTT | CAIGKTSGGAVDTQYF
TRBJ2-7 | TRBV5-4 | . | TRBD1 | TGTGCCAGCAGCGCCCCGGGACAGGGTCCCTACGAGCAGTACTTC | CASSAPGQGPYEQYF
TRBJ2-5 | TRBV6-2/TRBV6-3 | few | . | TGTGCCAGCGGTTATACAGGCTACCTCGGGGAGACCCAGTACTTC | CASGYTGYLGETQYF
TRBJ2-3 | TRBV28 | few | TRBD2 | TGTGCCAGCAGTTTGACTAGCGGGACGCAGTATTTT | CASSLTSGTQYF
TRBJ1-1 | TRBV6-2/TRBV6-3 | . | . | TGTGCCAGCAGTTACGAGGTACACACTGAAGCTTTCTTT | CASSYEVHTEAFF
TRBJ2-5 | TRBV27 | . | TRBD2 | TGTGCCAGCAGTCCCACGGGGGGAGAGACCCAGTACTTC | CASSPTGGETQYF
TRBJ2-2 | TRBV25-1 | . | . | TGTGCCAGCAGTGAATTCGGGAATGGTCCCGGGGAGCTGTTTTTT | CASSEFGNGPGELFF
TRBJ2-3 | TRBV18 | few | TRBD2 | TGTGCCAGCTCACCAATAAGCGGGGGTGTGGATGGGAGCACAGATACGCAGTATTTT | CASSPISGGVDGSTDTQYF
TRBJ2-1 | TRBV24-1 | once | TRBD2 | TGTGCCACCAGTGATCCGGGAGGGCCCTACAATGAGCAGTTCTTC | CATSDPGGPYNEQFF
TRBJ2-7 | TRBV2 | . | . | TGTGCCAGCAGTGACAGTTCTCGGGACTACGAGCAGTACTTC | CASSDSSRDYEQYF
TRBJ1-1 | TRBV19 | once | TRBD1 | TGTGCCAGTAGGGACGATCGGACAGGGGTGAACACTGAAGCTTTCTTT | CASRDDRTGVNTEAFF